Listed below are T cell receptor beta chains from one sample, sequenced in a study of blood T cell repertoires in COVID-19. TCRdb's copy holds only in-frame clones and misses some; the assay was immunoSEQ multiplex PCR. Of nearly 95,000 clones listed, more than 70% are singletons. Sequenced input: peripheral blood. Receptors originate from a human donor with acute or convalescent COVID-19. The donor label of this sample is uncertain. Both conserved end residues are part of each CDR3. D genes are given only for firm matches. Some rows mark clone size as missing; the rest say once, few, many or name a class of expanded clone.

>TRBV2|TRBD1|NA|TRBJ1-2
CASSEALQGAAGYTF
TGTGCCAGCAGTGAAGCGCTTCAGGGGGCGGCTGGCTACACCTTC
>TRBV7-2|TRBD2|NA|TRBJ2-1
CASSFTSGGFGEQFF
TGTGCCAGCAGCTTCACTAGCGGGGGTTTTGGTGAGCAGTTCTTC
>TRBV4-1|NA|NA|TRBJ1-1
CASSLKRGGNTEAFF
TGCGCCAGCAGCCTAAAAAGGGGGGGGAACACTGAAGCTTTCTTT
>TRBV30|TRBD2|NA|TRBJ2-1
CAWKRIAGAEQFF
TGTGCCTGGAAACGAATAGCGGGGGCTGAGCAGTTCTTC
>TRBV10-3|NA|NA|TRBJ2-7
CAISESTGSPYEQYF
TGTGCCATCAGTGAGTCGACAGGCTCGCCCTACGAGCAGTACTTC
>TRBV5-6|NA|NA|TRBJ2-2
CASRTQQGWTGELFF
TGTGCCAGCAGGACTCAACAGGGATGGACCGGGGAGCTGTTTTTT
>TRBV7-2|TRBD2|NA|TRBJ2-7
CASSLAGGGYEQYF
TGTGCCAGCAGCTTAGCTGGGGGAGGGTACGAGCAGTACTTC
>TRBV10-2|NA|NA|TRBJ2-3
CASSEGRGLTDTQYF
TGCGCCAGCAGTGAGGGGCGGGGGCTAACAGATACGCAGTATTTT
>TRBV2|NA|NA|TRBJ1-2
CASSDYISGGLSGYTF
TGTGCCAGCAGTGATTACATTTCGGGGGGACTTTCTGGCTACACCTTC
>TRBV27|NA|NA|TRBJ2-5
CASSSPTSGQETQYF
TGTGCCAGCAGTTCCCCAACCAGCGGACAAGAGACCCAGTACTTC
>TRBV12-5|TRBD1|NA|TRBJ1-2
CASGLEAGGYGYTF
TGTGCTAGTGGGCTAGAGGCAGGGGGCTATGGCTACACCTTC
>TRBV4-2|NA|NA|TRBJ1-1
CASSQDGDRPSTEAFF
TGTGCCAGCAGCCAAGATGGAGACAGACCAAGCACTGAAGCTTTCTTT
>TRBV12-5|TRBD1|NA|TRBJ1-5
CASAWDRGQPQHF
TGTGCTAGTGCTTGGGACAGGGGTCAGCCCCAGCATTTT
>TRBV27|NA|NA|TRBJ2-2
CASGLAAGELFF
TGTGCCAGCGGGCTAGCAGCCGGGGAGCTGTTTTTT
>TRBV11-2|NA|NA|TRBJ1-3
CASSGSSGNTIYF
TGTGCCAGCAGCGGCAGCTCTGGAAACACCATATATTTT
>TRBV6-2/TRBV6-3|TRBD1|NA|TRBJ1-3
CASSYSPGQGNTIYF
TGTGCCAGCAGTTACTCCCCGGGACAGGGAAACACCATATATTTT
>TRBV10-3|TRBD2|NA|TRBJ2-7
CAMSGGPSYEQYF
TGTGCCATGAGCGGGGGCCCCTCCTACGAGCAGTACTTC
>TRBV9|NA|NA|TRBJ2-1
CASSVVGGGPYNEQFF
TGTGCCAGCAGCGTAGTCGGCGGGGGCCCCTACAATGAGCAGTTCTTC
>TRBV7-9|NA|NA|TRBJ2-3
CASSLGRDTQYF
TGTGCCAGCAGCTTAGGGAGAGATACGCAGTATTTT
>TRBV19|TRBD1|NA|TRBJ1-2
CASSSLGQDAFTYGYTF
TGTGCCAGTAGTTCATTGGGACAGGATGCCTTTACATATGGCTACACCTTC
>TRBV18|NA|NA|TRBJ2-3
CASSRSSTDTQYF
TGTGCCAGCTCCAGATCTAGCACAGATACGCAGTATTTT
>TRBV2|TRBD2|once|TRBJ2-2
CASSEGGLAGYTGELFF
TGTGCCAGCAGTGAAGGGGGACTAGCGGGGTACACCGGGGAGCTGTTTTTT
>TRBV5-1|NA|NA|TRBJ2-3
CASSLGDFSTDTQYF
TGCGCCAGCAGCTTGGGGGACTTTTCCACAGATACGCAGTATTTT
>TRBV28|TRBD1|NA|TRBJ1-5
CASRTQGQGNQPQHF
TGTGCCAGCAGGACACAGGGGCAGGGCAATCAGCCCCAGCATTTT
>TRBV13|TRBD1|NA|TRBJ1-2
CASSLVGTGVGYTF
TGTGCCAGCAGCTTAGTTGGGACAGGGGTCGGCTACACCTTC
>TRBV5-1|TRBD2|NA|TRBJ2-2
CASSLGYQRGNTGELFF
TGCGCCAGCAGCTTGGGGTATCAGCGGGGGAACACCGGGGAGCTGTTTTTT
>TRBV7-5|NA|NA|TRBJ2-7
CARSPQDRGYEQYF
TGTGCCAGAAGTCCGCAGGACAGGGGCTACGAGCAGTACTTC
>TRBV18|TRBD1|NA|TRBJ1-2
CASSPQGAAAGYTF
TGTGCCAGCTCACCACAGGGGGCGGCGGCTGGCTACACCTTC
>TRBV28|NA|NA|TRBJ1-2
CASRLTANYGYTF
TGTGCCAGCAGGCTGACAGCGAACTATGGCTACACCTTC
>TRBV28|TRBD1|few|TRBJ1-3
CASSLSLPDRGQGNTIYF
TGTGCCAGCAGTTTATCCCTACCTGACAGGGGGCAAGGAAACACCATATATTTT
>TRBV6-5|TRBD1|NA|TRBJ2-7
CASSNSGGPYEQYF
TGTGCCAGCAGTAACTCAGGGGGACCCTACGAGCAGTACTTC
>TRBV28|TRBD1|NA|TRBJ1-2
CASSLGQRDGYTF
TGTGCCAGCAGTTTGGGACAGCGGGATGGCTACACCTTC
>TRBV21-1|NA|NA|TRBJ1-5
CASSKWTTGEISNQPQHF
TGTGCCAGCAGCAAATGGACGACGGGGGAGATTAGCAATCAGCCCCAGCATTTT
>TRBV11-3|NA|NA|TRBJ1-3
CASSLIRVFGNTIYF
TGTGCCAGCAGTTTAATCAGGGTGTTTGGAAACACCATATATTTT
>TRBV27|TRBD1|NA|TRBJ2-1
CASSLGDRGRREQFF
TGTGCCAGCAGTTTAGGGGACAGGGGGCGACGTGAGCAGTTCTTC
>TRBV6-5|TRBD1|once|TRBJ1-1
CASSRNRGSTEAFF
TGTGCCAGCAGCCGAAACAGGGGGAGCACTGAAGCTTTCTTT
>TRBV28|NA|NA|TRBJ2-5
CASGLGGGETQYF
TGTGCCAGCGGCCTGGGGGGAGGAGAGACCCAGTACTTC
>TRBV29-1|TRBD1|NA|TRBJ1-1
CSVGTAEAFF
TGCAGCGTAGGGACAGCTGAAGCTTTCTTT
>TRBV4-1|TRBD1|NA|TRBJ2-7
CASSQTGGHTYEQYF
TGCGCCAGCAGCCAAACAGGGGGCCACACCTACGAGCAGTACTTC
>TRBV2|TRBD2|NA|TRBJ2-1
CASSATSGVYNEQFF
TGTGCCAGCAGTGCGACTAGCGGGGTTTACAATGAGCAGTTCTTC
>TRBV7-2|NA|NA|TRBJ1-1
CASSFSGNTEAFF
TGTGCCAGCAGCTTTTCGGGGAACACTGAAGCTTTCTTT
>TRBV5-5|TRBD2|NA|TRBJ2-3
CASRSVTSGGTDTQYF
TGTGCCAGCAGATCAGTGACTAGCGGGGGCACAGATACGCAGTATTTT
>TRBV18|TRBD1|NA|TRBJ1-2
CASSPLQGVDYGYTF
TGTGCCAGCTCACCGCTACAGGGGGTCGACTATGGCTACACCTTC
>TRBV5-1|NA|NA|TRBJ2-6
CASSLGQSFSGANVPTF
TGCGCCAGCAGCCTAGGACAGTCCTTCTCTGGGGCCAACGTCCCGACTTTC
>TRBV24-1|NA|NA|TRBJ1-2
CATSDPGEGLYGYTF
TGTGCCACCAGTGACCCGGGGGAGGGTCTCTATGGCTACACCTTC
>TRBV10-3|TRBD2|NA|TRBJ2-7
CATRGVGPYEQYF
TGTGCCACCCGGGGGGTGGGGCCCTACGAGCAGTACTTC
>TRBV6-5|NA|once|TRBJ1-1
CASSYRGGDTEAFF
TGTGCCAGCAGTTACCGGGGAGGGGACACTGAAGCTTTCTTT
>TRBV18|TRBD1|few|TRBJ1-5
CASSQQGSQFNQPQHF
TGTGCCAGCTCTCAACAGGGGTCTCAATTCAATCAGCCCCAGCATTTT
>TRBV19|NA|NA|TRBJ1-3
CASSPGQPGNTIYF
TGTGCCAGTAGTCCCGGACAGCCTGGAAACACCATATATTTT
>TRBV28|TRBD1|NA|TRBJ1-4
CASRNLEGQGEGTNEKLFF
TGTGCCAGCAGGAACCTGGAAGGACAGGGGGAAGGAACTAATGAAAAACTGTTTTTT
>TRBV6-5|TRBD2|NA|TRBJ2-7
CASLAGDSYEQYF
TGTGCCAGTCTAGCGGGGGATTCCTACGAGCAGTACTTC
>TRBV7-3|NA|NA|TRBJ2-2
CASSIHSGTNTGELFF
TGTGCCAGCAGCATCCATAGCGGAACGAACACCGGGGAGCTGTTTTTT